The sequence of this T cell receptor (beta chain) was determined in a study of T cell repertoires in cytomegalovirus infection. From the reads, TCRdb called clonotypes with MiXCR, one entry per CDR3 protein. This table has about a million distinct CDR3 sequences, roughly a third appearing once. The sample holds many counts of this clonotype. The antigen remains undetermined. The CDR3 covers 17 residues. CDR1 SGHVS and CDR2 FNYEAQ come from the germline V gene. V lost 2 bases and J 1 base, leaving 14 bases between the germline ends. This clonotype was sampled from a human donor in good health (CMV status not recorded). Some clones in this sample may be carry-over from other donors' samples. The material sequenced was cultured CD8+ T cells from PBMCs, taken from culture after CMV antigen stimulation. J is TRBJ2-2 and V is TRBV7-6; D unresolved. This CDR3 reads CASSLNLGIWNTGELFF. Here the CDR3 DNA reads TGTGCCAGCAGCTTAAACCTGGGAATCTGGAACACCGGGGAGCTGTTTTTT.